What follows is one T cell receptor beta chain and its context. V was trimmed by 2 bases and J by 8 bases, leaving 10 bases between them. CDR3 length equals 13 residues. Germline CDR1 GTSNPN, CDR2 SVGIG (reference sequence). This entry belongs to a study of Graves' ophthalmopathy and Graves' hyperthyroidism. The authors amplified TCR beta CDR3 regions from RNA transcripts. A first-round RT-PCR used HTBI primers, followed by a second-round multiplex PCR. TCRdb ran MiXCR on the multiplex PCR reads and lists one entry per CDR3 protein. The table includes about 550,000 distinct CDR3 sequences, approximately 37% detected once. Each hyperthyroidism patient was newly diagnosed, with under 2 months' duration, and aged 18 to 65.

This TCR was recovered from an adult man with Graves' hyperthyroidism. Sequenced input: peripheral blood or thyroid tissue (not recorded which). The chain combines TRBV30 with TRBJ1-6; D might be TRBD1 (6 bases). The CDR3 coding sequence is TGTGCCTGGAGTAGCAGGGGAGATTCACCCCTCCACTTT. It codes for CAWSSRGDSPLHF.